Listed here is a single T cell receptor (beta chain). Its antigen is still unknown. The same CDR3 can be traced to other DNA sequences in this sample. The CDR3 contains 14 residues. Between the trimmed V and J ends, which lost 1 base and 4 bases, there was a span of 10 bases. The germline CDR1 and CDR2 sequences are MNHEY and SVGAGI. This sample is part of a study of cytomegalovirus exposure and HLA in healthy donors. Study findings and constraints: Some TCR beta chains (roughly 150 of them) were listed as cytomegalovirus-associated.

Repertoires were generated with immunoSEQ multiplex PCR, while TCRdb's copy carries only in-frame clones and drops some. This sample yields roughly 310,000 clones, of which 88% are seen a single time; around 0.91% belongs to the top ten. The genes are TRBV6-5 and TRBJ1-1; a weak D match, TRBD1 (6 bases). The source is a man aged 25 to 45 in good health and CMV-seronegative. Input material: PBMCs. The CDR3 DNA sequence: TGTGCCAGCAGTTACTACCAGGGGTCCACTGAAGCTTTCTTT. This gives the protein CASSYYQGSTEAFF.